Below are 3 T cell receptor beta chains sequenced from a single sample in a study of breast tumors, draining lymph nodes, adjacent tissues. Samples came from axillary lymph nodes draining the breast cancer. TCRdb called the multiplex PCR reads again in MiXCR, with one record for every CDR3 protein. The sample has under 250,000 distinct CDR3 sequences; roughly 32% are singletons. Sequencing was performed on axillary lymph node tissue. These receptor sequences come from a female donor with breast cancer. Some clones in this sample may be carry-over from other donors' samples.

The chain employs TRBV5-1 and TRBJ2-5; the D is unclear. Per the germline V gene, CDR1 is SGHRS and CDR2 is YFSETQ. This CDR3 is built from 12 residues. The V end lost 7 bases, the J end lost 3 bases, and 10 bases lay between the germline ends. The DNA of the CDR3 is TGCGCCAGCGGCTCCCCTGAAGAGACCCAGTACTTC. It encodes CASGSPEETQYF.

Many counts were recorded for this clonotype. V is TRBV7-8 and J is TRBJ2-2, with D tentatively TRBD1 or TRBD2 (6 bases each). The CDR3 is 19 amino acids. Trimming cost V 1 base and J 1 base, with 19 bases left between them. Germline lookup yields CDR1 SGHVS and CDR2 FQNEAQ. CDR3: CASSLGQARREVNTGELFF. CDR3 sequence (DNA): TGTGCCAGCAGCTTAGGACAGGCGAGGCGGGAAGTGAACACCGGGGAGCTGTTTTTT.

In the case of this clonotype: This may be a read error: a much more frequent sequence differs by one nucleotide. The chain employs TRBV18 and TRBJ2-5, with 10 bases identical to TRBD2. Germline-derived CDR1 and CDR2 are KGHSH and LQKENI. CDR3 length equals 14 residues. The CDR3 is CACSRTSGQETQYF. The CDR3 DNA is TGTGCCTGCTCCCGGACTAGCGGACAAGAGACCCAGTACTTC.